This T cell receptor beta chain appears in the sequencing data of a study of OX40 agonist ivuxolimab in advanced cancers. V trimming: 6 bases; J trimming: 6 bases; junction bases outside the gene matches: 10. CDR1 and CDR2 (germline): SNHLY, FYNNEI. The CDR3 contains 15 residues. Assay used: immunoSEQ multiplex PCR; TCRdb lists only in-frame clones, some missing. Among fewer than 45,000 clones listed, just under 90% were seen once. The chain links TRBV2 to TRBJ1-5, with 8 nucleotides matching TRBD1. The sample in question was CD4+ or CD8+ T cells sorted from blood, obtained in a trial of the OX40 agonist ivuxolimab. This clonotype originated in an adult with an advanced solid tumor such as melanoma, head and neck, liver or kidney cancer. CDR3 in DNA: TGTGCCAGCAGACAAAGTACAGGGGGAGGTCAGCCCCAGCATTTT. This translates into CASRQSTGGGQPQHF.